This T cell receptor (beta chain) was sequenced during a study of identical twins. The CDR3 sequence is 14 residues long. V was clipped by 0 bases and J by 7 bases, with 12 bases between them. CDR1 and CDR2 from the germline V gene are SEHNR and FQNEAQ (reference sequence). Findings and limits, study-wide: Findings came from cross-sectional statistics, without long-term follow-up of donors.

TCRdb fed the 5' RACE reads into MiXCR, producing one record per CDR3 protein. The sample lists some 730,000 distinct CDR3 sequences; around a sixth were seen once. This clonotype occurred a few times. Its cognate antigen is unknown. These same records also appear under a second study, on T cells expressing NK-cell markers. Per that paper: Seven donors tested HCMV-seropositive and one tested seronegative among the eight sequenced. Sorting in several experiments was restricted by an anti-gamma-delta TCR antibody to alpha-beta TCR T cells. The share of CD8+ T cells held by dominant NKG2C+ clonotypes was 1.0-7.0% in roughly 6 donors.

The clonotype comes from a young woman in good health. The sample consisted of PBMCs. The chain employs TRBV7-9 and TRBJ2-5, with D perhaps assigned TRBD1 or TRBD2 (5 bases each). As DNA, the CDR3 is TGTGCCAGCAGCTTAGCTGGGGCACGGGGGACCCAGTACTTC. Translation: CASSLAGARGTQYF.